This T cell receptor beta chain was captured by sequencing in a study of T cell changes during pregnancy in multiple sclerosis. The germline V gene encodes CDR1 SNHLY and CDR2 FYNNEI. V dropped 6 bases and J dropped 8; count of bases not matched to a gene: 11. CDR3 size: 15 residues. Only in-frame clones appear in the TCRdb table, and some are missing; sequencing was by immunoSEQ multiplex PCR. The data contain over 45,000 clones, approximately 85% of them singletons. The input for sequencing was CD4+ T cells from peripheral blood mononuclear cells, taken in the second trimester of pregnancy. The TCR comes from a female donor with multiple sclerosis, enrolled in a pregnancy study. This chain joins TRBV2 and TRBJ1-4; TRBD1 aligns across 8 bases. CDR3 sequence: CASRLSDRGYEKLFF. In nucleotides, the CDR3 is TGTGCCAGCAGACTCAGTGACAGGGGATACGAAAAACTGTTTTTT.